The clone carrying this T cell receptor beta chain was detected a few times. What it binds is unknown. Time point described: recipient sample about 28 days before transplant, after cytoreduction. Recipients were bled about 28 days pretransplant and at posttransplant days 30, 100, 180. The source of the sample is a study of T cell clonotyping in hematopoietic cell transplantation. Study at large: Cytoreduction preceded collection of pretransplant recipient samples.

Germline values: CDR1 LNHDA, CDR2 SQIVND (reference sequence). V was pared by 4 bases and J by 7 bases, with 11 bases between. This CDR3 region has 13 residues. Study observations and caveats: Pathologically expanded recipient clonotypes increased progressively from day 30 to day 180 as diversity fell. Few recipient clonotypes overlapped donors; over 95% were de novo at given depth.

Only in-frame clones appear in the TCRdb table, and some are missing; sequencing was by immunoSEQ multiplex PCR. The data show tens of thousands of clones, 90% to 96% seen once. The receptor comes from a woman aged 45-59 years with acute myeloid leukemia. Some clones in this sample may be carry-over from other donors' samples. V gene TRBV19 combines with J gene TRBJ1-5, with a tentative D call TRBD1 (6 bases). Here the sequenced sample was peripheral blood mononuclear cells, taken before stem cell transplant. In DNA, the CDR3 is TGTGCCAGTAGTAGGGGGGCCCAACAGCCCCAGCATTTT. Encoded protein: CASSRGAQQPQHF.